This T cell receptor (beta chain) came from a study of T-cell reconstitution after alpha-beta-depleted transplantation in children. General study findings and limits: There were reportedly several hundred expanded graft clones from which alpha-beta T cells came about two months after transplant. By one year post-transplant, T-cell counts and diversity largely arose from T cells that were newly produced.

Construction of the TCRbeta library involved unique molecular identifiers. MiXCR, applied by TCRdb to the PCR reads, yields one record per CDR3 protein. The table includes 120,000 to 150,000 distinct CDR3 sequences, around 9% detected once. Germline CDR1 and CDR2: SGHTA and FQGNSA. V dropped 4 bases and J dropped 3 bases, with 10 bases sitting between them. CDR3 length: 13 amino acids. This clonotype was detected a few times. The antigen remains undetermined. Sequenced here: PBMCs, mostly from graft donor cells, sampled 180 days after TCRalphabeta/CD19-depleted stem cell transplant. This TCR derives from a female patient aged 2 to 10 who had a stem cell transplant for congenital amegakaryocytic thrombocytopenia, so the T cells may come from the graft donor. The rearrangement links TRBV7-2 to TRBJ2-7; D ambiguous. The CDR3 bases are TGTGCCAGCAGCTCGCAACAGAACTACGAGCAGTACTTC. The encoded protein is CASSSQQNYEQYF.